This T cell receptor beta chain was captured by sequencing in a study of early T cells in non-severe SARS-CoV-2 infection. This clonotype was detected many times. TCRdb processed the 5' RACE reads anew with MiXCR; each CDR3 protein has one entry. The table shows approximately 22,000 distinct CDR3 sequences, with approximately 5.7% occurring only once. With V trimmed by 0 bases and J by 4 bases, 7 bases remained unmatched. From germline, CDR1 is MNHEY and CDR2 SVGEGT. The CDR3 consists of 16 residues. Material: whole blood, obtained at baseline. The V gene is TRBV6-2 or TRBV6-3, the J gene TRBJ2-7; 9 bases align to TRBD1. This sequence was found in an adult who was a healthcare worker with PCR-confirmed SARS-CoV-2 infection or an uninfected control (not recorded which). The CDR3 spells CASSYSTRQGEYEQYF. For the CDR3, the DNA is TGTGCCAGCAGTTACTCGACTCGACAGGGGGAGTACGAGCAGTACTTC.